This is a list of T cell receptor beta chains from one sample in a study of blood T cell repertoires in COVID-19. TCRdb keeps only in-frame clones here, not all; method: immunoSEQ multiplex PCR. The data show some 66,000 clones, with approximately 79% seen just once and approximately 6.6% held by the top ten. The sample comprised peripheral blood. The receptors originated from a man in his sixties with acute or convalescent COVID-19. CDR3s include the opening cysteine and the closing phenylalanine or tryptophan. The D gene is left open where the match is weak. Expanded clones get a size class; other rows say once, few or many, or leave the size out.

d_call	j_call	clone_size	cdr3_length	v_call	cdr3_aa	cdr3_nt
.	TRBJ1-5	.	17	TRBV15	CATSPHRGGTGNQPQHF	TGTGCCACCAGCCCTCATCGTGGGGGCACGGGCAATCAGCCCCAGCATTTT
.	TRBJ1-4	.	14	TRBV7-9	CASSFGTYNEKLFF	TGTGCCAGCAGCTTCGGGACATATAATGAAAAACTGTTTTTT
.	TRBJ1-1	.	13	TRBV11-2	CASSLVRGTEAFF	TGTGCCAGCAGCTTAGTGAGAGGTACTGAAGCTTTCTTT
.	TRBJ1-1	few	15	TRBV30	CAWTSARGFNTEAFF	TGTGCCTGGACGTCTGCGAGGGGGTTCAACACTGAAGCTTTCTTT
.	TRBJ1-5	few	15	TRBV7-8	CASSLAGQFNQPQHF	TGTGCCAGCAGCTTAGCCGGACAATTTAATCAGCCCCAGCATTTT
TRBD1	TRBJ1-6	.	17	TRBV19	CASNPGQGFSYNSPLHF	TGTGCCAGTAACCCTGGACAGGGGTTCTCCTATAATTCACCCCTCCACTTT
.	TRBJ1-2	.	13	TRBV2	CASSKQGILGYTF	TGTGCCAGCAGTAAACAGGGAATTCTCGGCTACACCTTC
.	TRBJ2-3	.	15	TRBV2	CASRAPSPYTDTQYF	TGTGCCAGCAGAGCCCCAAGCCCCTACACAGATACGCAGTATTTT
.	TRBJ2-1	once	14	TRBV11-2	CASSSRLVNDEQFF	TGTGCCAGCAGCTCTCGACTAGTTAACGATGAGCAGTTCTTC
TRBD2	TRBJ2-1	few	15	TRBV13	CASSASGGALNEQFF	TGTGCCAGCAGCGCCAGCGGGGGGGCCCTCAATGAGCAGTTCTTC
TRBD1	TRBJ2-7	.	14	TRBV5-1	CASSPGQGAYEQYF	TGCGCCAGCAGCCCCGGACAGGGGGCCTACGAGCAGTACTTC
TRBD2	TRBJ2-1	.	13	TRBV5-1	CASSFAGGNEQFF	TGCGCCAGCAGCTTCGCGGGGGGGAATGAGCAGTTCTTC
TRBD1	TRBJ1-1	medium-sized	16	TRBV5-4	CASSLGSGGWGTEAFF	TGTGCCAGCAGCTTGGGGTCAGGGGGCTGGGGCACTGAAGCTTTCTTT
TRBD1	TRBJ1-2	.	14	TRBV18	CASSPPGTGGGYTF	TGTGCCAGCTCACCACCGGGGACAGGGGGCGGCTACACCTTC
TRBD1	TRBJ2-7	once	16	TRBV5-1	CASSLNAPGQGYEQYF	TGCGCCAGCAGCCTCAACGCCCCGGGACAGGGTTACGAGCAGTACTTC
.	TRBJ2-7	.	12	TRBV7-2	CASSQSYYEQYF	TGTGCCAGCAGCCAAAGCTACTACGAGCAGTACTTC
TRBD1	TRBJ2-3	few	15	TRBV7-9	CASSHRDRITDTQYF	TGTGCCAGCAGCCACCGGGACAGAATCACAGATACGCAGTATTTT
.	TRBJ1-3	.	11	TRBV30	CAWSPRDTIYF	TGTGCCTGGAGCCCCAGGGACACCATATATTTT
.	TRBJ2-1	.	13	TRBV12-3/TRBV12-4	CASSSTRPPEQFF	TGTGCCAGCAGTTCGACAAGGCCCCCTGAGCAGTTCTTC
.	TRBJ1-1	.	13	TRBV6-6	CASSYLTTGEAFF	TGTGCCAGCAGTTACCTTACGACAGGTGAAGCTTTCTTT
.	TRBJ2-5	.	13	TRBV10-3	CASSGITGETQYF	TGTGCGAGCTCAGGGATCACAGGGGAGACCCAGTACTTC
TRBD2	TRBJ2-3	.	16	TRBV7-2	CASSFSLAGTRDTQYF	TGTGCCAGCAGCTTTAGTCTAGCGGGTACCCGAGATACGCAGTATTTT
.	TRBJ1-2	.	13	TRBV12-3/TRBV12-4	CASRSSGNYGYTF	TGTGCCAGCAGGTCTTCGGGGAACTATGGCTACACCTTC
.	TRBJ1-1	.	13	TRBV30	CAWRRSPETEAFF	TGTGCCTGGAGGCGGAGTCCGGAGACTGAAGCTTTCTTT
.	TRBJ2-3	.	16	TRBV9	CASSPTPRASTDTQYF	TGTGCCAGCAGCCCCACCCCGCGGGCGAGCACAGATACGCAGTATTTT
.	TRBJ2-4	.	13	TRBV19	CASSQLYRESQYF	TGTGCCAGTAGCCAACTCTACAGGGAATCACAGTACTTC